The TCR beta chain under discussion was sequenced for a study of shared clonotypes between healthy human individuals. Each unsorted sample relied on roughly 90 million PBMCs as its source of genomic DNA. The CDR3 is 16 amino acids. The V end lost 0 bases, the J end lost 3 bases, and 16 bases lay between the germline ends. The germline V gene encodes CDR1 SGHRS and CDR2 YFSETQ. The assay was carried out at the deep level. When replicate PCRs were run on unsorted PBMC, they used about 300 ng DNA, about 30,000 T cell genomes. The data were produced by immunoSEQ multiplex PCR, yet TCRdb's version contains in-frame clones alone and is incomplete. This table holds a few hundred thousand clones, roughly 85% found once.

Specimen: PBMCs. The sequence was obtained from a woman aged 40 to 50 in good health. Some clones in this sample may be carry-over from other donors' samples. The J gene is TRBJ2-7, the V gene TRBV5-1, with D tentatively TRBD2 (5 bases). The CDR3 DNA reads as TGCGCCAGCAGCTTGGCCCTCTCCAACAGCGGCTACGAGCAGTACTTC. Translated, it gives CASSLALSNSGYEQYF.